This T cell receptor (beta chain) is drawn from a study of T cells in women clearing cervical HPV infection. A word on this clone: Read sequence stops 3 residues before the CDR3 end, and the germline J gene provides the missing end.

Sequencing was performed with immunoSEQ multiplex PCR; in TCRdb, only in-frame clones are kept and a portion is missing. This sample contains some 40,000 clones. The CDR3 is 12 amino acids. V lost 5 bases, J lost 3 bases, and 8 bases lay in between. Germline CDR1 SGHVS, CDR2 FNYEAQ. This TCR was recovered from a woman between 18 and 70 years old with a cervical HPV16 infection that either progressed to CIN3+ or cleared (not recorded which). The chain joins TRBV7-6 to TRBJ2-7; TRBD2 is a possible D gene (5 bases). The sample taken for sequencing was blood buffy coat. The CDR3 here is CASSEGLYEQYF. CDR3 DNA (partial): TGTGCCAGCAGCGAAGGACTCTACGAG.